This T cell receptor (beta chain) is drawn from a study of cytomegalovirus exposure and HLA in healthy donors. V shed 0 bases and J 10 bases; nucleotides not matched to a gene: 6. The CDR3 is 16 amino acids. Germline-derived CDR1 and CDR2 are SGHTA and FQGNSA. Produced via immunoSEQ multiplex PCR; TCRdb's table is partial and in-frame only. The sample contains about 260,000 clones, about nine tenths of which appear only once. This sequence originates from a woman aged 25 to 39 in good health and CMV-seronegative. The V call is TRBV7-2, the J call TRBJ2-1; 13 bases are a match to TRBD2. Sequences were obtained from PBMCs. The CDR3 DNA is TGTGCCAGCAGCTTAGCGGGGACTAGCGGGGCGAGGGAGCAGTTCTTC. Translation: CASSLAGTSGAREQFF.